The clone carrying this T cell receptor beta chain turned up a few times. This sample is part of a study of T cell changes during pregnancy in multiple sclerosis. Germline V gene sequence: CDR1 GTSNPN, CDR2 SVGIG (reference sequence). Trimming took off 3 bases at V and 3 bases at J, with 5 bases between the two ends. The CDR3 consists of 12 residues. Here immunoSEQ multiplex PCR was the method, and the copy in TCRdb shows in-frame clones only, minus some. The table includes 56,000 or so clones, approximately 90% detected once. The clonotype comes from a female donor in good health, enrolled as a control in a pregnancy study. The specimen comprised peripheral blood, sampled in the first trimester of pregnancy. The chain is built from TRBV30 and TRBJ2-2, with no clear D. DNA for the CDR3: TGTGCCTGGAGACGGGACACCGGGGAGCTGTTTTTT. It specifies CAWRRDTGELFF.